These T cell receptor beta chains were read from a single sample in a study of cytomegalovirus exposure and HLA in healthy donors. Sequenced by immunoSEQ multiplex PCR; TCRdb stores in-frame clones only, minus some. The data hold 250,000 to 350,000 clones, with about nine tenths observed a single time. Sequencing used PBMCs. These TCRs come from a man aged 35 to 55 in good health and CMV-seropositive. Both conserved end residues are part of each CDR3. D genes are given only for firm matches. Clone size is given for some rows only: seen once, a few or many times, or a class if the clone is expanded.

d_call: -
j_call: TRBJ2-7
v_call: TRBV6-5
clone_size: -
cdr3_nt: TGTGCCAGCAGTTACTCGAACACCTACGAGCAGTACTTC
cdr3_aa: CASSYSNTYEQYF

d_call: TRBD1
j_call: TRBJ2-7
v_call: TRBV28
clone_size: -
cdr3_nt: TGTGCCAGCAGTCCTGCCCCCGGGACAGGGGGCTACGAGCAGTACTTC
cdr3_aa: CASSPAPGTGGYEQYF

d_call: -
j_call: TRBJ2-2
v_call: TRBV5-1
clone_size: -
cdr3_nt: TGCGCCAGCAGCTTACTACACACCGGGGAGCTGTTTTTT
cdr3_aa: CASSLLHTGELFF

d_call: -
j_call: TRBJ1-2
v_call: TRBV28
clone_size: -
cdr3_nt: TGTGCCAGCAGTTTACCCGGCCGGGGTTCCTATGGCTACACCTTC
cdr3_aa: CASSLPGRGSYGYTF

d_call: -
j_call: TRBJ2-2
v_call: TRBV28
clone_size: once
cdr3_nt: TGTGCCAGCAGTTTTTGGCACACGAACACCGGGGAGCTGTTTTTT
cdr3_aa: CASSFWHTNTGELFF

d_call: TRBD1
j_call: TRBJ2-7
v_call: TRBV5-4
clone_size: -
cdr3_nt: TGTGCCAGCAGCTTGGGGACAGGGATTTCCTACGAGCAGTACTTC
cdr3_aa: CASSLGTGISYEQYF

d_call: -
j_call: TRBJ2-1
v_call: TRBV27
clone_size: -
cdr3_nt: TGTGCCAGCAGTTTGGCGGGCAGCTCCTACAATGAGCAGTTCTTC
cdr3_aa: CASSLAGSSYNEQFF

d_call: -
j_call: TRBJ2-7
v_call: TRBV28
clone_size: once
cdr3_nt: TGTGCCAGCCTTAGGACAGAGACCTACGAGCAGTACTTC
cdr3_aa: CASLRTETYEQYF

d_call: TRBD2
j_call: TRBJ2-1
v_call: TRBV9
clone_size: -
cdr3_nt: TGTGCCAGCAGCGAGAGACTAGCGGGGCTAAGAGGCAATGAGCAGTTCTTC
cdr3_aa: CASSERLAGLRGNEQFF

d_call: -
j_call: TRBJ1-1
v_call: TRBV27
clone_size: -
cdr3_nt: TGTGCCAGCAGTTTATCGGGGAGTTTGAACACTGAAGCTTTCTTT
cdr3_aa: CASSLSGSLNTEAFF

d_call: TRBD2
j_call: TRBJ2-3
v_call: TRBV19
clone_size: -
cdr3_nt: TGTGCCAGTAGTTCGCAGCGGGGCAGCACAGATACGCAGTATTTT
cdr3_aa: CASSSQRGSTDTQYF

d_call: -
j_call: TRBJ2-2
v_call: TRBV5-4
clone_size: -
cdr3_nt: TGTGCCAGCAGCCGGGACTGGAACACCGGGGAGCTGTTTTTT
cdr3_aa: CASSRDWNTGELFF

d_call: TRBD2
j_call: TRBJ2-5
v_call: TRBV9
clone_size: -
cdr3_nt: TGTGCCAGCAGCCCGGGGTCGGGGGGCCAGTACTTC
cdr3_aa: CASSPGSGGQYF

d_call: -
j_call: TRBJ2-7
v_call: TRBV5-6
clone_size: -
cdr3_nt: TGTGCCAGCAGCTTGGCAGGGATCCCTCGCGAGCAGTACTTC
cdr3_aa: CASSLAGIPREQYF

d_call: -
j_call: TRBJ2-4
v_call: TRBV2
clone_size: -
cdr3_nt: TGTGCCAGCAGTGAAGAGGGGCGAACCAAAAACATTCAGTACTTC
cdr3_aa: CASSEEGRTKNIQYF

d_call: -
j_call: TRBJ1-4
v_call: TRBV7-9
clone_size: -
cdr3_nt: TGTGCCAGCAGCTCTAGTTCGGTGTGGGGCAGCGAAAAACTGTTTTTT
cdr3_aa: CASSSSSVWGSEKLFF

d_call: TRBD2
j_call: TRBJ2-5
v_call: TRBV7-9
clone_size: -
cdr3_nt: TGTGCCAGCAGCAGGGATATGGCGGGAGAAGAGACCCAGTACTTC
cdr3_aa: CASSRDMAGEETQYF

d_call: -
j_call: TRBJ2-3
v_call: TRBV19
clone_size: -
cdr3_nt: TGTGCCAGTAGTCCTACCGGGGGAGATACGCAGTATTTT
cdr3_aa: CASSPTGGDTQYF

d_call: TRBD2
j_call: TRBJ2-5
v_call: TRBV5-1
clone_size: -
cdr3_nt: TGCGCCAGCAGCTTACCCCAGACTAGCGGGAGGCCGGAGACCCAGTACTTC
cdr3_aa: CASSLPQTSGRPETQYF

d_call: TRBD2
j_call: TRBJ2-3
v_call: TRBV9
clone_size: -
cdr3_nt: TGTGCCAGCAGCGCCGGGGGGGGAGATACGCAGTATTTT
cdr3_aa: CASSAGGGDTQYF

d_call: TRBD2
j_call: TRBJ2-1
v_call: TRBV7-8
clone_size: -
cdr3_nt: TGTGCCAGCAGCTTAGCGAGGTTGCCGGGACTAGCTCAACACGGGGATTACAATGAGCAGTTCTTC
cdr3_aa: CASSLARLPGLAQHGDYNEQFF

d_call: -
j_call: TRBJ1-5
v_call: TRBV6-6
clone_size: -
cdr3_nt: TGTGCCAGCAGTATAGGGGTTGTCGATCAGCCCCAGCATTTT
cdr3_aa: CASSIGVVDQPQHF

d_call: -
j_call: TRBJ1-5
v_call: TRBV2
clone_size: -
cdr3_nt: TGTGCCAGCAGTGATTCAGGGCTGGGCAATCAGCCCCAGCATTTT
cdr3_aa: CASSDSGLGNQPQHF

d_call: TRBD2
j_call: TRBJ2-3
v_call: TRBV7-6
clone_size: once
cdr3_nt: TGTGCCAGCAGCGTCCGACTAGCCCCTAGCACAGATACGCAGTATTTT
cdr3_aa: CASSVRLAPSTDTQYF

d_call: -
j_call: TRBJ2-7
v_call: TRBV7-8
clone_size: -
cdr3_nt: TGTGCCAGCAGCCTCGGGTACTCCTCCTACGAGCAGTACTTC
cdr3_aa: CASSLGYSSYEQYF

d_call: TRBD2
j_call: TRBJ2-3
v_call: TRBV27
clone_size: -
cdr3_nt: TGTGCCAGCAGTTTTGGGACTAGCGGGGCTGGGACGCAGTATTTT
cdr3_aa: CASSFGTSGAGTQYF